This is a list of T cell receptor beta chains from one sample in a study of shared clonotypes between healthy human individuals. Sequencing used immunoSEQ multiplex PCR; TCRdb keeps in-frame clones, though not all of them. In the table there are around 2.3 million clones, 90% to 96% of which are singletons. The material sequenced was naive CD4+ T cells sorted from blood. The receptors stem from a man between 18 and 29 years old in good health. Each CDR3 is given with its conserved first and last residue. Fields, in order: clone size, V gene, J gene, D gene, CDR3 protein, CDR3 DNA. The D gene is left open where the match is weak. A clone size is listed for some rows: how often the clone was seen (once, few, many), or a class if it is expanded.

NA,TRBV10-3,TRBJ2-3,TRBD1,CAAAPGQGNTDTQYF,TGTGCCGCCGCCCCCGGACAGGGGAACACAGATACGCAGTATTTT
few,TRBV7-9,TRBJ1-1,NA,CASTNKGGYTEAFF,TGTGCCAGCACCAATAAGGGAGGGTACACTGAAGCTTTCTTT
NA,TRBV5-1,TRBJ2-1,NA,CASRGEYEQFF,TGCGCCAGCAGGGGGGAGTACGAGCAGTTCTTC
NA,TRBV6-1,TRBJ1-2,TRBD1,CASSVKDRAGYTF,TGTGCCAGCAGTGTAAAAGACAGGGCTGGCTACACCTTC
NA,TRBV7-6,TRBJ1-1,NA,CASSLEGGTEAFF,TGTGCCAGCAGCTTAGAAGGGGGCACTGAAGCTTTCTTT
NA,TRBV6-1,TRBJ2-7,NA,CASSPLPYEQYF,TGTGCCAGCAGCCCCCTCCCCTACGAGCAGTACTTC
NA,TRBV5-1,TRBJ1-1,NA,CASSSTEAFF,TGCGCCAGCAGCAGCACTGAAGCTTTCTTT
once,TRBV28,TRBJ1-4,NA,CASSRGSREKLFF,TGTGCCAGCAGTCGCGGGAGTCGAGAAAAACTGTTTTTT
NA,TRBV28,TRBJ2-7,TRBD1,CASRPLGQGTYEQYF,TGTGCCAGCAGACCCCTGGGACAGGGGACCTACGAGCAGTACTTC
NA,TRBV7-8,TRBJ2-7,NA,CASSLETGYEQYF,TGTGCCAGCAGCTTGGAAACGGGTTACGAGCAGTACTTC
NA,TRBV30,TRBJ2-5,TRBD2,CALPVRLAGGKKETQYF,TGTGCCTTACCCGTACGACTAGCGGGAGGTAAAAAAGAGACCCAGTACTTC
NA,TRBV19,TRBJ1-3,NA,CASTVGGLGNTIYF,TGTGCCAGTACTGTGGGCGGGTTAGGAAACACCATATATTTT
NA,TRBV7-2,TRBJ1-3,TRBD1,CASSSDRVSGNTIYF,TGTGCCAGCAGCTCGGACAGGGTATCCGGAAACACCATATATTTT
NA,TRBV7-6,TRBJ1-5,NA,CASSSGGRNQPQHF,TGTGCCAGCAGCTCCGGGGGACGGAATCAGCCCCAGCATTTT
NA,TRBV28,TRBJ2-5,TRBD2,CASSLGGLAAQETQYF,TGTGCCAGCAGTTTGGGGGGACTAGCGGCCCAAGAGACCCAGTACTTC
NA,TRBV5-4,TRBJ1-4,NA,CASSLGQATNEKLFF,TGTGCCAGCAGCTTGGGACAGGCAACTAATGAAAAACTGTTTTTT
NA,TRBV7-8,TRBJ1-6,NA,CASSYGRDSPLHF,TGTGCCAGCAGCTACGGACGGGATTCACCCCTCCACTTT
NA,TRBV4-1,TRBJ1-1,TRBD1,CASSRGQGLRENTEAFF,TGCGCCAGCAGCCGCGGACAGGGGTTAAGGGAGAACACTGAAGCTTTCTTT
NA,TRBV9,TRBJ2-3,NA,CASSRRDPITDTQYF,TGTGCCAGCAGTAGACGGGACCCGATCACAGATACGCAGTATTTT
NA,TRBV4-1,TRBJ1-3,NA,CASSQTGMSGNTIYF,TGCGCCAGCAGCCAAACAGGAATGAGCGGAAACACCATATATTTT
NA,TRBV19,TRBJ2-7,NA,CASSISRPTGVSSYEQYF,TGTGCCAGTAGTATTAGCCGGCCCACAGGAGTCAGCTCCTACGAGCAGTACTTC
NA,TRBV28,TRBJ2-2,TRBD1,CASRPPRQGEGAGELFF,TGTGCCAGCAGACCTCCTCGACAGGGCGAAGGGGCCGGGGAGCTGTTTTTT
NA,TRBV5-1,TRBJ2-7,TRBD2,CASSLDTSGTYEQYF,TGCGCCAGCAGCTTGGATACTAGCGGTACCTACGAGCAGTACTTC
NA,TRBV6-1,TRBJ1-4,NA,CASEWAAKLFF,TGTGCCAGCGAATGGGCCGCGAAACTGTTTTTT
NA,TRBV7-2,TRBJ2-5,NA,CASSTGTLRETQYF,TGTGCCAGCAGCACCGGGACCCTCCGGGAGACCCAGTACTTC
NA,TRBV5-1,TRBJ1-1,TRBD1,CASSGQDNTEAFF,TGCGCCAGCTCGGGACAGGATAACACTGAAGCTTTCTTT
once,TRBV6-1,TRBJ1-1,NA,CASSEEAERSSEAFF,TGTGCCAGCAGTGAAGAAGCGGAAAGAAGCTCTGAAGCTTTCTTT
once,TRBV19,TRBJ2-7,TRBD1,CASSLTGGYEQYF,TGTGCCAGTAGTTTAACAGGGGGCTACGAGCAGTACTTC
NA,TRBV7-9,TRBJ1-4,NA,CASSLDGTSDNEKLFF,TGTGCCAGCAGCTTAGATGGTACGTCAGACAATGAAAAACTGTTTTTT
NA,TRBV5-1,TRBJ2-5,TRBD1,CASSSQDRADETQYF,TGCGCCAGCAGCTCCCAAGACAGGGCAGATGAGACCCAGTACTTC
NA,TRBV5-8,TRBJ2-3,TRBD1,CASSSGQLTDTQYF,TGTGCCAGCAGCTCGGGACAGCTCACAGATACGCAGTATTTT
NA,TRBV5-1,TRBJ2-2,NA,CASSLGTSTGELFF,TGCGCCAGCAGCTTGGGAACGAGCACCGGGGAGCTGTTTTTT
NA,TRBV7-2,TRBJ2-5,TRBD2,CASSPASGRASETQYF,TGTGCCAGCAGCCCCGCGAGCGGGAGGGCCTCGGAGACCCAGTACTTC
NA,TRBV6-1,TRBJ1-5,NA,CASSEGTAFYSNQPQHF,TGTGCCAGCAGTGAAGGGACAGCTTTTTATAGCAATCAGCCCCAGCATTTT
NA,TRBV10-3,TRBJ2-7,TRBD1,CASQAGTGFSEQYF,TGTGCCAGCCAGGCCGGGACAGGGTTCTCCGAGCAGTACTTC
NA,TRBV5-4,TRBJ2-2,NA,CASSQRTVSNTGELFF,TGTGCCAGCAGTCAACGGACAGTCTCGAACACCGGGGAGCTGTTTTTT
NA,TRBV7-9,TRBJ1-4,NA,CASSSPKRLTNEKLFF,TGTGCCAGCAGCTCCCCGAAGAGGTTAACTAATGAAAAACTGTTTTTT
NA,TRBV9,TRBJ2-7,NA,CASSVDGTIGYEQYF,TGTGCCAGCAGCGTAGATGGGACAATCGGGTACGAGCAGTACTTC
NA,TRBV5-6,TRBJ1-2,NA,CASSLRTAYTTNYGYTF,TGTGCCAGCAGCCTCCGGACAGCTTACACAACTAACTATGGCTACACCTTC
NA,TRBV7-9,TRBJ2-5,NA,CASSSPGGSGETQYF,TGTGCCAGCAGCTCCCCCGGGGGCAGCGGGGAGACCCAGTACTTC
NA,TRBV4-3,TRBJ2-7,NA,CASSQELLRGAYEQYF,TGCGCCAGCAGCCAAGAACTATTGCGGGGCGCCTACGAGCAGTACTTC
NA,TRBV7-6,TRBJ2-4,TRBD1,CASSCPRTGVLAKNIQYF,TGTGCCAGCAGCTGTCCAAGGACAGGGGTTCTAGCCAAAAACATTCAGTACTTC
NA,TRBV5-4,TRBJ2-3,TRBD1,CASSETGGSTDTQYF,TGTGCCAGCAGCGAAACAGGGGGTAGCACAGATACGCAGTATTTT
NA,TRBV5-4,TRBJ1-6,TRBD1,CASSLRQGASNSPLHF,TGTGCCAGCAGCTTGCGACAGGGTGCGAGTAATTCACCCCTCCACTTT
NA,TRBV23-1,TRBJ2-7,NA,CASGRDPGGSYEQYF,TGCGCCAGCGGCCGGGACCCTGGTGGGTCCTACGAGCAGTACTTC
NA,TRBV6-5,TRBJ1-2,NA,CASRERDGYYGYTF,TGTGCCAGCAGGGAACGGGACGGCTATTATGGCTACACCTTC
few,TRBV2,TRBJ1-6,NA,CASKGSTGGDSPLHF,TGTGCCAGCAAGGGGTCGACGGGGGGTGATTCACCCCTCCACTTT